Below are 23 T cell receptor beta chains sequenced from a single sample in a study of cytomegalovirus exposure and HLA in healthy donors. Amplification used 60 Vbeta primers and 13 Jbeta primers. Some clones are missing from TCRdb's copy, which holds only in-frame ones; the method was immunoSEQ multiplex PCR. This table has approximately 180,000 clones, approximately 84% appearing once. Sequenced input: PBMCs. All receptors derive from a girl aged 5-17 years in good health and CMV-seropositive.

The rearrangement links TRBV7-9 to TRBJ2-1; 8 bases fit TRBD1. The CDR3 contains 18 residues. The germline V gene has CDR1 SEHNR and CDR2 FQNEAQ (reference sequence). The ends lost 2 bases at V and 2 bases at J; junction bases unmatched: 11. The CDR3 loop reads CASSLTGPDRAPYNEQFF. Here the CDR3 DNA reads TGTGCCAGCAGCTTAACGGGCCCGGACAGGGCCCCCTACAATGAGCAGTTCTTC.

The chain is built from TRBV2 and TRBJ2-3; D is perhaps TRBD1 (5 bases). V shed 4 bases and J shed 3 bases, with 14 bases lying between them. The CDR3 is 15 residues long. Germline V gene lookup returns CDR1 SNHLY and CDR2 FYNNEI. In DNA form, the CDR3 reads TGTGCCAGCAGTGCGCAGGGTATTAGGACAGATACGCAGTATTTT. Translation: CASSAQGIRTDTQYF.

The chain carries TRBV19 and TRBJ1-5; D unclear. This CDR3 is built from 13 residues. Germline V gene sequence: CDR1 LNHDA, CDR2 SQIVND (reference sequence). Trimming stripped 3 bases from V and 5 bases from J, with 8 bases between. This chain's CDR3 is CASSIQADQPQHF. CDR3 bases: TGTGCCAGTAGTATCCAGGCCGATCAGCCCCAGCATTTT.

The rearrangement uses TRBV6-5 and TRBJ1-5; 11 bases map to TRBD1. CDR1 and CDR2 (germline): MNHEY, SVGAGI. With 8 bases clipped from V and 9 bases from J, the junction kept 12 bases outside the gene matches. The CDR3 has 15 amino acids. The CDR3 DNA sequence: TGTGCCAGCCGGTCCGGGACAGGGGGTGTTGGGCCCCAGCATTTT. As protein: CASRSGTGGVGPQHF.

The chain combines TRBV2 with TRBJ2-5; 9 bases map to TRBD1. CDR1 SNHLY and CDR2 FYNNEI come from the germline V gene. The CDR3 is 15 residues long. Losses at the gene ends were 5 bases for V and 4 bases for J; bases not matched to a gene: 8. The CDR3 loop is CASSRDRVKGETQYF. The CDR3 nucleotides read TGTGCCAGCAGTCGGGACAGGGTCAAGGGAGAGACCCAGTACTTC.

This chain links TRBV19 with TRBJ2-7, with D possibly TRBD2 on 5 matching bases. This CDR3 has 15 residues. V lost 0 bases and J lost 2, with 11 bases in between. Germline values: CDR1 LNHDA, CDR2 SQIVND (reference sequence). CDR3 protein: CASSIDRSGPYEQYF. The CDR3 bases are TGTGCCAGTAGTATAGATCGGAGCGGTCCCTACGAGCAGTACTTC.

The chain links TRBV5-4 to TRBJ2-2, with D possibly being TRBD1 (6 bases). The CDR3 extends over 15 amino acids. Germline V gene sequence: CDR1 SGHNT, CDR2 YYREEE (reference sequence). The V end lost 0 bases, the J end lost 5 bases, and 11 bases lay between the germline ends. This chain's CDR3 is CASSLGRGRTGELFF. DNA for the CDR3: TGTGCCAGCAGCTTGGGCAGGGGCCGGACCGGGGAGCTGTTTTTT.

The chain employs TRBV7-8 and TRBJ1-3; tentatively, D is TRBD1 (5 bases). The CDR3 loop spans 16 amino acids. Deletions cut 0 bases from V and 1 base from J, with 10 bases between. Looked up from germline, CDR1 is SGHVS and CDR2 is FQNEAQ. Here the CDR3 DNA reads TGTGCCAGCAGCTTAGCCCCACAGGTGTCTGGAAACACCATATATTTT. Protein: CASSLAPQVSGNTIYF.

As to this clone: Other nucleotide sequences from this sample produce the same CDR3. This sequence joins TRBV19 and TRBJ1-1; D is uncertain. Trimming pared 3 bases from V and 7 bases from J, leaving 9 bases between. The CDR3 is made up of 12 amino acids. CDR1 is LNHDA, CDR2 SQIVND, per germline (reference sequence). The CDR3 region is CASSISAGEAFF. CDR3 DNA: TGTGCCAGTAGTATTTCGGCAGGTGAAGCTTTCTTT.

This chain joins TRBV19 and TRBJ1-1; D is undetermined. Germline CDR1 LNHDA, CDR2 SQIVND (reference sequence). V was clipped by 5 bases and J by 1 base, with 14 bases between them. The CDR3 loop spans 15 amino acids. CDR3 coding DNA: TGTGCCAGTAGTGCGCAGGCGCACACGAACACTGAAGCTTTCTTT. Its translation: CASSAQAHTNTEAFF.

The chain couples TRBV4-1 to TRBJ1-2; D remains ambiguous. Germline CDR1 and CDR2: MGHRA and YSYEKL. The V and J ends lost 3 bases and 1 base respectively, with 12 bases between them. The CDR3 extends over 15 amino acids. The CDR3 spells CASSQRLEFNYGYTF. Here the CDR3 DNA reads TGCGCCAGCAGCCAGCGATTGGAGTTTAACTATGGCTACACCTTC.

The V and J genes are TRBV7-9 and TRBJ2-7, with TRBD1 matching 9 bases. CDR1 and CDR2 from the germline V gene are SEHNR and FQNEAQ (reference sequence). CDR3 size: 16 residues. The V and J ends lost 5 bases and 0 bases, in that order; junction bases with no gene match: 8. Here the CDR3 DNA reads TGTGCCAGCAGCCCCCCGGGACAGGGAACCTCCTACGAGCAGTACTTC. Amino acid sequence: CASSPPGQGTSYEQYF.

The chain carries TRBV6-5 and TRBJ1-1; 7 nucleotides align to TRBD1. The CDR3 runs to 14 residues. Germline V gives CDR1 MNHEY, CDR2 SVGAGI. V was clipped by 5 bases and J by 3 bases; unmatched bases: 6. The CDR3 DNA sequence: TGTGCCAGCAGTCTACGACAGGGATACACTGAAGCTTTCTTT. Translating gives CASSLRQGYTEAFF.

The genes are TRBV5-6 and TRBJ1-2; D ambiguous. The germline gives CDR1 SGHDT, CDR2 YYEEEE. This CDR3 contains 13 residues. Trimming took off 4 bases at V and 0 bases at J, with 7 bases between the two ends. CDR3 in amino acids: CASSPNTNYGYTF. DNA of the CDR3: TGTGCCAGCAGCCCGAACACTAACTATGGCTACACCTTC.

The chain joins TRBV5-1 to TRBJ2-7, with TRBD2 matching over 8 bases. V lost 0 bases to trimming and J lost 0 bases; unmatched junction nucleotides: 11. The CDR3 contains 18 residues. The germline gives CDR1 SGHRS, CDR2 YFSETQ. CDR3 region: CASSLAAGAGESSYEQYF. The CDR3 nucleotides are TGCGCCAGCAGCTTGGCAGCGGGAGCGGGGGAAAGCTCCTACGAGCAGTACTTC.

This clone was recorded once. J is TRBJ2-1 and V is TRBV10-1; 8 bases map to TRBD1. Germline CDR1 WNHNN, CDR2 SYGVQD (reference sequence). V shed 10 bases, J shed 5 bases, and the junction held 7 bases outside the gene matches. There are 13 residues in the CDR3. CDR3 in amino acids: CATQDRAHNEQFF. As DNA, the CDR3 is TGCGCCACCCAGGACAGGGCCCACAATGAGCAGTTCTTC.

V gene TRBV5-6 combines with J gene TRBJ1-2; possible D gene TRBD1, 6 bases. Per the germline V gene, CDR1 is SGHDT and CDR2 is YYEEEE. Trimming took 2 bases from V and 8 from J, leaving 13 bases between them. The CDR3 runs 13 residues. CDR3 nucleotide sequence: TGTGCCAGCAGCTTTTCTGGGGGCGGGGGCTACACCTTC. Amino acids: CASSFSGGGGYTF.

V gene TRBV2 combines with J gene TRBJ1-4; a weak D match, TRBD1 (6 bases). This CDR3 has 19 amino acids. The germline V gene has CDR1 SNHLY and CDR2 FYNNEI. V lost 3 bases and J lost 0, with 20 bases in between. CDR3 bases: TGTGCCAGCAGTGACCCAATTCGCGGGGGCCCCCCAACTAATGAAAAACTGTTTTTT. It encodes CASSDPIRGGPPTNEKLFF.

CDR3: CASRVIADTQYF. DNA for the CDR3: TGTGCCAGCAGGGTGATAGCAGATACGCAGTATTTT. The gene calls are TRBV2 and TRBJ2-3; no firm D call. The CDR3 contains 12 residues. Germline-derived CDR1 and CDR2 are SNHLY and FYNNEI. Trimming shortened V by 6 bases and J by 4 bases, and 8 bases separated the two germline ends.

The rearrangement joins TRBV29-1 to TRBJ2-2; D might be TRBD2 (6 bases). Germline V gives CDR1 SQVTM, CDR2 ANQGSEA. The CDR3 extends over 14 amino acids. V was shortened by 4 bases and J by 5 bases, with 14 bases between the two germline ends. CDR3 sequence reads: CSVGGVAGTGELFF. In DNA, the CDR3 is TGCAGCGTTGGCGGGGTAGCAGGGACCGGGGAGCTGTTTTTT.

The chain links TRBV5-5 to TRBJ1-1; TRBD1 might be the D (5 bases). This CDR3 region has 13 residues. Germline values: CDR1 SGHKS, CDR2 YYEKEE (reference sequence). V was pared by 1 base and J by 4 bases, with 8 bases between. The CDR3 nucleotides are TGTGCCAGCAGCTTGTCGGGGGGCACTGAAGCTTTCTTT. It encodes CASSLSGGTEAFF.

The table lists this clone with a few counts. The chain joins TRBV4-1 to TRBJ2-7, with D possibly matching TRBD2 (6 bases). This CDR3 comprises 15 residues. V was clipped by 0 bases and J by 3 bases, with 12 bases between them. The germline CDR1 and CDR2 sequences are MGHRA and YSYEKL. The CDR3 DNA reads TGCGCCAGCAGCCAAGATGGCTCGACTAGCTACGAGCAGTACTTC. It is translated as CASSQDGSTSYEQYF.

This chain uses TRBV28 with TRBJ1-2; 9 nucleotides agree with TRBD1. V dropped 5 bases and J dropped 5; count of bases not matched to a gene: 9. Germline CDR1 and CDR2: MDHEN and SYDVKM. This CDR3 has 15 residues. CDR3 bases: TGTGCCAGCAGTCTAGGGACAGGGAAACAGTATGGCTACACCTTC. Translation: CASSLGTGKQYGYTF.